The 15 T cell receptor beta chains reported below all come from one sample, sequenced in a study of regulatory T cells in long-lasting Graves disease. The sample's time point: newly diagnosed GD, antithyroid drugs for less than 3 months. PBMC RNA served as the TCR library source. Both iRepertoire HTBI primers and Arm-PCR of CDR3 regions were used to build the TCR beta libraries. TCRdb ran MiXCR on the multiplex PCR reads and lists one entry per CDR3 protein. The sample shows around 240,000 distinct CDR3 sequences, 18% of them seen only once. The data also belong to a second study, concerning T cells in Graves' hyperthyroidism and ophthalmopathy.

Sequencing was performed on peripheral blood mononuclear cells (PBMCs), taken at new diagnosis, from a patient treated with antithyroid drugs. These TCRs come from a woman aged 25 to 39 with Graves disease.

This clonotype was picked up many times. The chain links TRBV12-5 to TRBJ1-5; a weak D match, TRBD1 (5 bases). The V end lost 6 bases, the J end lost 4 bases, and 10 bases lay between the germline ends. The CDR3 sequence is 13 residues long. Per germline, CDR1 LGHNT and CDR2 FRNRAP. The CDR3 is CASGDILNQPQHF. Here the CDR3 DNA reads TGTGCTAGTGGGGACATATTAAATCAGCCCCAGCATTTT.

This clonotype was seen ten or more times. CDR3 DNA: TGTGCCAGCAGCCAAGTTGCCACTTCTACCTACGAGCAGTACTTC. Translated: CASSQVATSTYEQYF. This chain joins TRBV4-2 and TRBJ2-7, with D uncertain. This CDR3 contains 15 residues. With 1 base removed from V and 2 bases from J, the gap between germline ends came to 12 bases. Germline V CDR1 and CDR2: LGHNA, YNFKEQ.

This clonotype was seen ten or more times. The chain uses TRBV20-1 and TRBJ2-1; no clear D gene. The CDR3 spans 11 residues. V lost 3 bases to trimming and J lost 6 bases, with 6 bases between them. From germline, CDR1 is DFQATT and CDR2 SNEGSKA (reference sequence). The CDR3 loop is CSARDANEQFF. CDR3 coding DNA: TGCAGTGCTAGGGACGCCAATGAGCAGTTCTTC.

This clonotype showed up many times. The V gene is TRBV7-9, the J gene TRBJ1-1; TRBD1 is a possible D gene (5 bases). Germline V gives CDR1 SEHNR, CDR2 FQNEAQ (reference sequence). The CDR3 extends over 17 amino acids. V lost 4 bases, J lost 1 base, and 19 bases lay in between. CDR3 in DNA: TGTGCCAGCAGCTCTCGAACCGGGACGGAAGGGAACACTGAAGCTTTCTTT. This gives the protein CASSSRTGTEGNTEAFF.

This clonotype was observed at least ten times. The chain uses TRBV12-3 or TRBV12-4 and TRBJ2-7; 11 nucleotides match TRBD2. This CDR3 contains 18 residues. Trimming at V came to 0 bases and at J to 5 bases, leaving 12 bases not matched to a gene. Here the CDR3 reads CASSLAWGLAGGINEQYF. CDR3 nucleotides: TGTGCCAGCAGTTTAGCGTGGGGCCTAGCGGGGGGTATCAACGAGCAGTACTTC.

This clonotype was counted ten times or more. The chain carries TRBV20-1 and TRBJ2-1; 9 bases fit TRBD2. The CDR3 runs 14 residues. Germline CDR1 and CDR2: DFQATT and SNEGSKA (reference sequence). V lost 8 bases, J lost 4 bases, and 9 bases stayed unmatched. DNA for the CDR3: TGCAGTCCCCTTAAAAGCGGGGGGTACAATGAGCAGTTCTTC. It codes for CSPLKSGGYNEQFF.

Notes on this clonotype: A much larger clone lies a single base off, so this may be a read error. CDR3 sequence (DNA): TGTGCCAGCAACCATCCTCAGGGAGGAACTGGAAACACCGTATATTTT. Protein sequence: CASNHPQGGTGNTVYF. The gene calls are TRBV12-3 or TRBV12-4 and TRBJ1-3, with a weak D call TRBD1 (5 bases). This CDR3 comprises 16 residues.

This clonotype has ten or more counts. At one of its ends the junction is not consistent with the germline gene, which may arise from a read error. The chain carries TRBV7-3 and TRBJ2-6; 8 positions agree with TRBD1. The CDR3 has 16 residues. In germline, CDR1 is SGHTA, CDR2 FQGTGA. The DNA for the CDR3 is TGTGCCAGCAGCCTAACAGGGGGCTCTGGGGCCAACGTCCTGACTTTC. Its translation: CASSLTGGSGANVLTF. Based on the CDR3 plus reference TRBV7-3 and TRBJ2-6, the full variable domain is GAGVSQTPSNKVTEKGKYVELRCDPISGHTALYWYRQSLGQGPEFLIYFQGTGAADDSGLPNDRFFAVRPEGSVSTLKIQRTERGDSAVYLCASSLTGGSGANVLTFGAGSRLTVL.

This clonotype has a count of ten or more. The chain recombines TRBV6-2 or TRBV6-3 with TRBJ1-2; D possibly corresponds to TRBD1 (5 bases). This CDR3 is built from 12 residues. Germline V CDR1 and CDR2: MNHEY, SVGEGT. Trimming shortened V by 7 bases and J by 2 bases, and 8 bases separated the two germline ends. CDR3 sequence reads: CASMGENYGYTF. In DNA, the CDR3 is TGTGCCAGCATGGGGGAAAACTATGGCTACACCTTC.

This clonotype has a count of ten or more. The chain has TRBV11-2 and TRBJ2-1; 11 nucleotides agree with TRBD2. The CDR3 length is 15 residues. CDR1 is SGHAT, CDR2 FQNNGV, per germline. Unmatched junction bases numbered 3, after V lost 2 bases and J lost 6 bases. The CDR3 DNA reads TGTGCCAGCAGCTTATTTAGCGGGGGGGCCAATGAGCAGTTCTTC. Protein: CASSLFSGGANEQFF.

This clonotype was counted ten times or more. This sequence joins TRBV7-3 and TRBJ1-1; no clear D. The CDR3 covers 15 residues. The ends were cut back, 5 bases at V and 6 bases at J, with 19 bases in the middle. The germline gives CDR1 SGHTA, CDR2 FQGTGA. The CDR3 is CASSPAPADLSEAFF. The CDR3 region has the DNA TGTGCCAGCAGCCCGGCCCCCGCGGACCTCTCTGAAGCTTTCTTT.

This clonotype was seen many times. The J gene is TRBJ2-1, the V gene TRBV18, with D possibly being TRBD2 (6 bases). Trimming stripped 7 bases from V and 2 bases from J, with 12 bases between. The germline CDR1 and CDR2 sequences are KGHSH and LQKENI. CDR3 length equals 14 residues. CDR3 bases: TGTGCCAGCTGTTATACGGGGGCCTACAATGAGCAGTTCTTC. This encodes CASCYTGAYNEQFF.

This clonotype was counted ten times or more. The V call is TRBV14, the J call TRBJ1-1; D not resolved. Germline lookup yields CDR1 SGHDN and CDR2 FVKESK. There are 14 residues in the CDR3. V shed 0 bases and J shed 3 bases, with 8 bases lying between them. The CDR3 spells CASSQDFSDTEAFF. The CDR3, as DNA: TGTGCCAGCAGCCAAGATTTCAGTGACACTGAAGCTTTCTTT.

This clonotype was detected ten times or more. The chain combines TRBV5-8 with TRBJ2-5; tentative D call: TRBD1 (6 bases). This CDR3 contains 15 residues. V was trimmed by 4 bases and J by 1 base, leaving 14 bases between them. Per the germline V gene, CDR1 is SGHTS and CDR2 is YDEGEE. Written as DNA, the CDR3 is TGTGCCAGCAGCACCGTGGGGGCCATCCAAGAGACCCAGTACTTC. Its translation is CASSTVGAIQETQYF.

CDR3 in amino acids: CASTERQGSYGYTF. CDR3 DNA sequence: TGTGCCAGCACCGAGAGGCAGGGGAGCTATGGCTACACCTTC. The J gene is TRBJ1-2, the V gene TRBV6-2 or TRBV6-3; tentatively, D is TRBD1 (6 bases). The germline V gene has CDR1 MNHEY and CDR2 SVGEGT. Deletions cut 7 bases from V and 4 bases from J, with 16 bases between. The CDR3 is made up of 14 amino acids.